This TCR beta chain was sequenced for a study of identical twins (dated by TCRdb to the mid-2010s). Regarding the study in general: The study deep-sequenced TCR alpha and beta repertoires from monozygotic twins, unrelated adults of various ages and cord blood to test whether fetal clonotypes persist. Replicate twin experiments were performed at different times using different library preparation protocols to rule out contamination.

The library came from 5' RACE. Sequencing used an Illumina HiSeq 2000. Template switching added a universal primer binding site, and the final cDNA carried a unique molecular identifier that allowed TCR cDNA molecules to be counted accurately. First-strand cDNA for TCR alpha and beta chains was synthesized from specific primers in the conserved constant-segment region. To control for contamination, every cDNA library was double barcoded, receiving both a SMART-Mk sample barcode and Illumina barcodes. TruSeq adapter sequences, together with Illumina sample barcodes, were added in two successive PCR steps. Sequencing of the TCR alpha and beta cDNA libraries was done on the Illumina HiSeq platform using custom primers. The source study handled its data this way. MiGEC was used to process raw reads and extract unique molecular identifiers, and MiXCR was used to find CDR3 positions. Recombination models were inferred per individual with the repgenHMM and IGoR tools using an EM algorithm. The tcR package in R was used for shared clonotype analysis, with sharing normalized by the product of cloneset sizes. Out-of-frame nonproductive sequences were analyzed to study raw recombination free of thymic and clonal selection effects. TCRdb took the public reads, trimmed them with fastp at Q25, ran MiXCR for clone calling and kept in-frame beta chains. Identical CDR3 protein sequences are pooled into one entry, listed with their most common genes and DNA. For this entry, the V and J calls and clone size follow TCRdb and not the study's own pipeline. The sample has some 630,000 distinct CDR3 sequences on record, less than 9% of them singletons. Jointly, the top ten make up around 1.6% of the sample.

This clonotype was seen at least ten times. Its antigen specificity is not known. Base-call qualities are not available, and no considerably larger clone is one nucleotide away. Every donor in the study was a healthy Caucasian. Three pairs of female monozygotic twins, all aged roughly 18 to 29 years, were included in the twin cohort. The RNA used for TCR libraries was isolated from peripheral blood mononuclear cells. General study outcomes and caveats: Because the same donors could not be followed over many years, conclusions were based on cross-sectional statistical analysis. Invariant T cells such as MAIT and iNKT could partly confound zero-insertion analyses, though diverse VJ usage argued against this for most clonotypes. In monozygotic twins, out-of-frame TCR alpha sharing was systematically underestimated by recombination models, although the models agreed with sharing between unrelated individuals. A weaker excess of twin sharing was found in beta out-of-frame sequences because the signal-to-noise ratio was lowered by fewer shared sequences. Compared with coincidental sharing between unrelated individuals, an excess of low generation-probability sequences was observed among out-of-frame TCR alpha sequences shared between twins. Abundant cord blood beta clonotypes had fewer insertions, young adult naive repertoires showed a similar but weaker trend, and memory repertoires showed no such trend.

From V the trimming removes 10 bases and from J it removes 4 bases, while the gene matches leave 16 bases of the junction unaccounted for. The CDR3 sequence holds 16 residues, the cysteine and phenylalanine included. Kept here is only the CDR3 DNA, which spans 48 bases and is read in frame from base 1. This sample also appeared in a second study, on yellow fever vaccine responses in identical twins. That second publication adds: The T cell response to vaccination in identical twins was reported by the authors to appear partly convergent and partly personalized. The study precisely tracked vaccine-responding T cell clones in identical twins.

The sequenced sample consisted of PBMCs. The chain is made from TRBV12-3 or TRBV12-4 and TRBJ2-3, with TRBD2 matching 8 junction bases. The TCR comes from a woman younger than 35 in good health. The CDR3 loop reads CAISSGGVRNPDTQYF. The DNA is as follows: TGTGCCATCTCCTCCGGGGGGGTGAGAAACCCAGATACGCAGTATTTT.